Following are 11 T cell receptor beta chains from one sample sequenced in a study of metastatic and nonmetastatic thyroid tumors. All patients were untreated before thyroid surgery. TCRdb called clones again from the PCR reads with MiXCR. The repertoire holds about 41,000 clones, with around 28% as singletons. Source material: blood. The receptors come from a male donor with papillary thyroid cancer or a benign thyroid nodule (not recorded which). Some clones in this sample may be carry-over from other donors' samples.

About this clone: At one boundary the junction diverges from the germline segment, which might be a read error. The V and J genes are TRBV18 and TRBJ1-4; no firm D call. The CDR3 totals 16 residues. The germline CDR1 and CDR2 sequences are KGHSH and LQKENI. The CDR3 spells CASSRSTRSTKEKLFF. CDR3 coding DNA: TGTGCCAGCTCACGTTCTACAAGGTCAACTAAGGAAAAACTGTTTTTT.

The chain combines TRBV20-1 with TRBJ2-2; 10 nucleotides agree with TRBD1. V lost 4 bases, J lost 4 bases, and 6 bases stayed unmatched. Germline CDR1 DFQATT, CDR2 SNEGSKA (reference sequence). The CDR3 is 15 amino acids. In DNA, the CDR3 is TGCAGTGCTACCCGACAGGGGGCTGGCACCGGGGAGCTGTTTTTT. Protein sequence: CSATRQGAGTGELFF.

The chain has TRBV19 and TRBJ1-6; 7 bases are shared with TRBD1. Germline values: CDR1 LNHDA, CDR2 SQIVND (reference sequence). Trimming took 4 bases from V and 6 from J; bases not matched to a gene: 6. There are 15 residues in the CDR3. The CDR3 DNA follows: TGTGCCAGTAGTACCACAGGGGTGGGTAATTCACCCCTCCACTTT. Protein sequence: CASSTTGVGNSPLHF.

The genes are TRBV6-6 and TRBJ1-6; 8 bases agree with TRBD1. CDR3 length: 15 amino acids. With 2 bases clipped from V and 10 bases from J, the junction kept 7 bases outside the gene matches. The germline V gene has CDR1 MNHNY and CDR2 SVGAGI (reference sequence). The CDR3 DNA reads TGTGCCAGCAGTTACCAAGTAACAGGGGGGTCACCCCTCCACTTT. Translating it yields CASSYQVTGGSPLHF.

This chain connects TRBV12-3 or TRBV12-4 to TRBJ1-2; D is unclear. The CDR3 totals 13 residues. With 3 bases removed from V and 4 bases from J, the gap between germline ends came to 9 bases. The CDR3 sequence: CASSLERRYGYTF. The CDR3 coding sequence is TGTGCCAGCAGTTTGGAAAGACGCTATGGCTACACCTTC.

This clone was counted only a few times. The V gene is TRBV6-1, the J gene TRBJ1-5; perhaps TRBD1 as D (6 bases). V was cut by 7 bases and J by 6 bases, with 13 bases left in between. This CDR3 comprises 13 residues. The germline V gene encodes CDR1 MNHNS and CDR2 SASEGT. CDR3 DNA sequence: TGTGCCAGCAATACAGGGAGCGGTCAGCCCCAGCATTTT. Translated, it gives CASNTGSGQPQHF.

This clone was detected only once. The CDR3 region has the DNA TGTGCCAGCAGCCCCGGACAGTTTAATGAAAAACTGTTTTTT. Translating gives CASSPGQFNEKLFF. The chain uses TRBV7-9 and TRBJ1-4, with D possibly matching TRBD1 (6 bases). The V gene's germline CDR1 is SEHNR and CDR2 FQNEAQ (reference sequence). This CDR3 has 14 residues. V lost 5 bases to trimming and J lost 4 bases, with 11 bases between them.

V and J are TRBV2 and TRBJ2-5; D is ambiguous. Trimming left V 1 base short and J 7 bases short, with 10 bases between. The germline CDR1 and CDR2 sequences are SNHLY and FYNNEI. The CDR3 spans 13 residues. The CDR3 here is CASSEGGYRTQYF. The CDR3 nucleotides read TGTGCCAGCAGTGAAGGCGGCTATAGGACCCAGTACTTC. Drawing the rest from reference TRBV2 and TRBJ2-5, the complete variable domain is EPEVTQTPSHQVTQMGQEVILRCVPISNHLYFYWYRQILGQKVEFLVSFYNNEISEKSEIFDDQFSVERPDGSNFTLKIRSTKLEDSAMYFCASSEGGYRTQYFGPGTRLLVL.

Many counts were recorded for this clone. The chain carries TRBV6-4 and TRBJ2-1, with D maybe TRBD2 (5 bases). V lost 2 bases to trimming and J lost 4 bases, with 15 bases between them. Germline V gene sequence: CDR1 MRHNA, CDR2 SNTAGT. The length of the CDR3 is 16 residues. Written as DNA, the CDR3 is TGTGCCAGCAGTGACCCCATAGCGAGTATATACAATGAGCAGTTCTTC. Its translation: CASSDPIASIYNEQFF.

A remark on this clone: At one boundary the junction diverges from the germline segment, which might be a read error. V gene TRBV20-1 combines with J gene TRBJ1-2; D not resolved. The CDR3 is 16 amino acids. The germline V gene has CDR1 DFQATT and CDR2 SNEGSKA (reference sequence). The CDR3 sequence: CSARVWIRAAYYCYTF. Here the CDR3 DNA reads TGCAGTGCTAGAGTATGGATCCGTGCGGCCTACTATTGCTACACCTTC.

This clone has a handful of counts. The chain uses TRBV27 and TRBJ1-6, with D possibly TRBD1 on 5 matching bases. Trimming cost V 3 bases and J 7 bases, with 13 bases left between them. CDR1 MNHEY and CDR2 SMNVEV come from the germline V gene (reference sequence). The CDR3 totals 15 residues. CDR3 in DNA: TGTGCCAGCAGTTTTTCAGTGGGGGGGAATTCACCCCTCCACTTT. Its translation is CASSFSVGGNSPLHF.